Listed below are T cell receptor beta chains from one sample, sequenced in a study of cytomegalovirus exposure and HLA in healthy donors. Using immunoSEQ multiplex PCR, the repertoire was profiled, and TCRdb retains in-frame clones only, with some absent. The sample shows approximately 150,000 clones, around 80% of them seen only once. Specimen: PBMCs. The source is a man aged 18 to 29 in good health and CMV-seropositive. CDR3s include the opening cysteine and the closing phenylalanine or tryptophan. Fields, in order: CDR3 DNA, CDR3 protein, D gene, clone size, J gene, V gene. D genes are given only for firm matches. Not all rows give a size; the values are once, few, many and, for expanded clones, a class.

CDR3 DNA: TGTGCCAGCAGTTTACCCGGGACAGGGCAAACCGGGGAGCTGTTTTTT
CDR3 protein: CASSLPGTGQTGELFF
D gene: TRBD1
clone size: NA
J gene: TRBJ2-2
V gene: TRBV28

CDR3 DNA: TGTGCCAGCTCACCAGGGGACAGCTTTAACTCCTACGAGCAGTACTTC
CDR3 protein: CASSPGDSFNSYEQYF
D gene: TRBD1
clone size: once
J gene: TRBJ2-7
V gene: TRBV18

CDR3 DNA: TGTGCCAGCAGCCTCCCGCTAGGGAACACTGAAGCTTTCTTT
CDR3 protein: CASSLPLGNTEAFF
D gene: NA
clone size: NA
J gene: TRBJ1-1
V gene: TRBV5-5

CDR3 DNA: TGTTCCAGCACCCTTGGTGGCAGTAACACCGGGGAGCTGTTTTTT
CDR3 protein: CSSTLGGSNTGELFF
D gene: NA
clone size: NA
J gene: TRBJ2-2
V gene: TRBV7-9

CDR3 DNA: TGTGCCAGCAGTGAAGGGAGCGAGGCCTACGAGCAGTACTTC
CDR3 protein: CASSEGSEAYEQYF
D gene: NA
clone size: NA
J gene: TRBJ2-7
V gene: TRBV2

CDR3 DNA: TGCGCCAGCAGCTTGGGACGGACAGCGACCCAGTACTTC
CDR3 protein: CASSLGRTATQYF
D gene: NA
clone size: once
J gene: TRBJ2-5
V gene: TRBV5-1

CDR3 DNA: TGTGCCAGCAGTTCCCGACAGGGGAAGAACGGGGAGCTGTTTTTT
CDR3 protein: CASSSRQGKNGELFF
D gene: TRBD1
clone size: few
J gene: TRBJ2-2
V gene: TRBV27

CDR3 DNA: TGTGCCAGCAGCCAATTTATGCTAGCGGGAGGGCAGAACGAGCAGTACTTC
CDR3 protein: CASSQFMLAGGQNEQYF
D gene: TRBD2
clone size: once
J gene: TRBJ2-7
V gene: TRBV4-2

CDR3 DNA: TGTGCCAGTGCTGGGGCCCTGAACTATGGCTACACCTTC
CDR3 protein: CASAGALNYGYTF
D gene: NA
clone size: NA
J gene: TRBJ1-2
V gene: TRBV28

CDR3 DNA: TGTGCCAGCAGTGGGGGGGGGAGCGAGCAGTACTTC
CDR3 protein: CASSGGGSEQYF
D gene: TRBD2
clone size: NA
J gene: TRBJ2-7
V gene: TRBV9

CDR3 DNA: TGTGCCAGCAGTCAGAGTTCGGGTACCTACGAGCAGTACTTC
CDR3 protein: CASSQSSGTYEQYF
D gene: NA
clone size: few
J gene: TRBJ2-7
V gene: TRBV28

CDR3 DNA: TGTGCCAGCATCTCCGGGACAGCCCATCCCTACGAGCAGTACTTC
CDR3 protein: CASISGTAHPYEQYF
D gene: TRBD1
clone size: NA
J gene: TRBJ2-7
V gene: TRBV28

CDR3 DNA: TGCGCCAGCAGCCCCGAAAGGGGGTGGGGCTCTGGAAACACCATATATTTT
CDR3 protein: CASSPERGWGSGNTIYF
D gene: NA
clone size: few
J gene: TRBJ1-3
V gene: TRBV4-1

CDR3 DNA: TGTGCCAGTAGTATAACTCGCGAGCGGGAGACCCAGTACTTC
CDR3 protein: CASSITRERETQYF
D gene: NA
clone size: NA
J gene: TRBJ2-5
V gene: TRBV19

CDR3 DNA: TGTGCCAGCAGTCTCCCTTGGACAGGGGTGCCCAACGAGCAGTACTTC
CDR3 protein: CASSLPWTGVPNEQYF
D gene: TRBD1
clone size: NA
J gene: TRBJ2-7
V gene: TRBV27

CDR3 DNA: TGTGCCAGCAGTTCCGGGTATAGGCAAGAGACCCAGTACTTC
CDR3 protein: CASSSGYRQETQYF
D gene: NA
clone size: few
J gene: TRBJ2-5
V gene: TRBV27

CDR3 DNA: TGTGCCATCTTAACTGGACAGGGGGCCGGGGAGCTGTTTTTT
CDR3 protein: CAILTGQGAGELFF
D gene: TRBD1
clone size: NA
J gene: TRBJ2-2
V gene: TRBV6-6

CDR3 DNA: TGTGCCAGCAATCTTTTGGGGGCTGGAGCTTTCTTT
CDR3 protein: CASNLLGAGAFF
D gene: NA
clone size: NA
J gene: TRBJ1-1
V gene: TRBV6-6

CDR3 DNA: TGTGCCAGCAGTTACACGGGGGGCGGGAGTTCGAGCGAGCAGTACTTC
CDR3 protein: CASSYTGGGSSSEQYF
D gene: NA
clone size: NA
J gene: TRBJ2-7
V gene: TRBV6-5

CDR3 DNA: TGTGCCAGTAGCGAGACAGGGGACTATGGCTACACCTTC
CDR3 protein: CASSETGDYGYTF
D gene: TRBD1
clone size: once
J gene: TRBJ1-2
V gene: TRBV19

CDR3 DNA: TGCAGCGTTGAAGATGAGGAAAACAGGGACAGCTCTGGAAACACCATATATTTT
CDR3 protein: CSVEDEENRDSSGNTIYF
D gene: TRBD1
clone size: NA
J gene: TRBJ1-3
V gene: TRBV29-1

CDR3 DNA: TGTGCCAGCAGGGGGGGGCGGTCTCCCAATAGCAATCAGCCCCAGCATTTT
CDR3 protein: CASRGGRSPNSNQPQHF
D gene: NA
clone size: few
J gene: TRBJ1-5
V gene: TRBV2

CDR3 DNA: TGTGCCAGCAGCGCTAACTACGAGCAGTACTTC
CDR3 protein: CASSANYEQYF
D gene: NA
clone size: NA
J gene: TRBJ2-7
V gene: TRBV5-6

CDR3 DNA: TGTGCCTGGAGTCTTGGGACAGGGGACGAGCAGTACTTC
CDR3 protein: CAWSLGTGDEQYF
D gene: TRBD1
clone size: once
J gene: TRBJ2-7
V gene: TRBV30

CDR3 DNA: TGCGCCAGCAGCCGAGGGTTTACAGAAAAACTGTTTTTT
CDR3 protein: CASSRGFTEKLFF
D gene: NA
clone size: NA
J gene: TRBJ1-4
V gene: TRBV5-1

CDR3 DNA: TGTGCCAGCAGTTTCAGGGGGGCTAACACCGGGGAGCTGTTTTTT
CDR3 protein: CASSFRGANTGELFF
D gene: NA
clone size: NA
J gene: TRBJ2-2
V gene: TRBV27

CDR3 DNA: TGTGCCAGCATGCGAAGTAGTACCACAGATACGCAGTATTTT
CDR3 protein: CASMRSSTTDTQYF
D gene: NA
clone size: NA
J gene: TRBJ2-3
V gene: TRBV27

CDR3 DNA: TGTGCCAGCGGGGAATCGACAGGATCCTATGGCTACACCTTC
CDR3 protein: CASGESTGSYGYTF
D gene: NA
clone size: NA
J gene: TRBJ1-2
V gene: TRBV7-9